The present T cell receptor beta chain was sequenced within a study of blood T cells in healthy people across ages (dated by TCRdb to between 2014 and 2017). With respect to the entire study: In model experiments, roughly one uniquely barcoded TCR beta cDNA molecule per two T cells was captured by template switching. The donors were split into four age groups: young (average 16 years), middle-aged (39), aged (approximately 59) and long-lived (roughly 88). To avoid experimental bias, donors of different ages were randomly spread across the sequencing lanes. Two additional independent replicas of 1 million unique cDNA reads from the same blood draw were analyzed for two donors (one aged 18 to 30 and one aged 80 or older). Using deep sequencing normalized with unique cDNA molecular identifiers, the study measured how TCR beta repertoire diversity changes with age. General findings and caveats noted by the study authors: Because profiling used bulk unsorted PBMCs, naive and antigen-experienced compartments could not be compared conclusively. Estimates of total diversity based on one million sequenced T cells were regarded as lower bounds and as underestimates. Donor CMV infection status was unknown, potentially confounding age-related changes in expanded clonotypes. There was a strong correlation between observed TCR beta diversity and the percentage of naive T cells measured by flow cytometry. Observed TCR beta diversity per million T cells fell roughly linearly with age, and a significant reduction was already apparent by age around 39. Compared with the aged group, the long-lived group had more naive CD4+ T cells, fewer expanded clones and increased TCR diversity, suggesting age selection.

Remarks on this clonotype: No antigen is known for it. Qualities for individual bases were not recorded, and no much larger clone is one base off.

Receptors were amplified or captured by 5' RACE. The reads were generated on an Illumina HiSeq 2500. A second PCR of roughly 7 to 11 cycles was performed with a sample-barcoded 5' primer and a J-beta primer mix. A unique molecular identifier was introduced onto each TCR beta cDNA molecule by a template-switch 5' adaptor carrying 12 random nucleotides. Each sample yielded at least 2.5 million CDR3-containing paired-end reads. First-strand cDNA synthesis was performed from all RNA using the Mint cDNA synthesis kit, with priming by a TRBC-specific oligonucleotide. Following uracil-DNA glycosylase treatment, all cDNA underwent a first 18-cycle PCR with the universal primers M1SS and BC2_uni_R. The original pipeline was this. For normalization, 1 million high-quality reads, each with a distinct molecular identifier, were randomly selected from each sample. Reads with shared molecular identifiers were discarded instead of being binned into consensus sequences. CDR3 identification, clonotype clustering and error correction used MiTCR with a Q25 quality threshold and the strictest error-elimination algorithm. A nonparametric unseen species model with Euler transformation was used to estimate lower-bound total TCR beta diversity. TCRdb trimmed the raw reads at Q25, called clones with MiXCR and kept productive beta chains. Entries are consolidated by CDR3 protein sequence, retaining the most common genes and DNA. The V and J calls and clone size come from TCRdb's table, not from the authors' own analysis. The sample table contains roughly 730,000 distinct CDR3 sequences; only one count was recorded for approximately 53% of them. In total, the top ten clones hold roughly 24% of the sample.

Systemically healthy Caucasian individuals from Russia, 39 in total and aged roughly 6 to 90 years, were included as donors. Each donor gave approximately 10 milliliters of peripheral blood, collected into EDTA-treated Vacutainer tubes. Ficoll-Paque density-gradient centrifugation was used to isolate PBMCs, with at least 6 million per sample. Total RNA was extracted from PBMCs with Trizol reagent, with at least 6 micrograms obtained per sample. The percentages of naive CD45RAhigh/CD27high T cells were determined by flow cytometry on a PBMC aliquot from every donor. Trimming leaves V shorter by 3 bases and J shorter by 4 bases, with the junction holding 7 bases beyond the gene matches. The CDR1 and CDR2 encoded by the germline V gene are SGHRS and YFSETQ. The CDR3 starts with the cysteine, ends with the phenylalanine, and has 17 residues. Only the CDR3 DNA stays, 51 bases, in frame from base 1.

The V and J segments used are TRBV5-1 and TRBJ2-3, with 14 bases matching TRBD2. Material: blood. The clonotype was recovered from a man aged 35 to 55 in good health. The CDR3 reads CASSSLTSGRAADTQYF. The DNA sequence is given as TGCGCCAGCAGCTCACTGACTAGCGGGAGGGCAGCAGATACGCAGTATTTT.